This TCR beta chain was sequenced in a study of blood T cells in healthy people across ages. The V end lost 4 bases, the J end lost 3 bases, and 10 bases lay between the germline ends. The CDR3 has 12 amino acids. CDR1 is SQVTM and CDR2 is ANQGSEA in the germline V gene. Primed by a sample-barcoded 5' primer and a J-beta primer mix, a second PCR proceeded for 7 to 11 cycles. TCRdb re-called the 5' RACE reads through MiXCR, storing one row per CDR3 protein. Here the sample spans 800,000 or so distinct CDR3 sequences, about 25% being singletons. These data also featured in a second study, about T cells of mothers and their children. This second study notes: Detection yielded no persistent microchimeric T cell clones.

The receptor comes from a boy younger than 18 in good health. This chain links TRBV29-1 with TRBJ2-7; no definite D call. The sequencing sample was made of blood. CDR3 amino acids: CSVVSPGYEQYF. The CDR3 DNA sequence: TGCAGCGTTGTCTCCCCGGGCTACGAGCAGTACTTC.